This T cell receptor beta chain was identified during a study of blood T cell repertoires in COVID-19. On the study more broadly: PBMCs, B-cell-depleted T cells, or T cells provided the cDNA or gDNA that made up the material.

The CDR3 runs 14 residues. Germline loops: CDR1 KGHSH, CDR2 LQKENI. Trimming removed 4 bases from V and 2 bases from J; junction bases left unmatched: 2. Per the study methods: The assay estimated nucleated cells by amplifying reference gene primers. TCRdb's copy holds only in-frame clones and misses some; the assay was immunoSEQ multiplex PCR. The DNA was the basis for D and trimming; V, J and clone size are from that table. The sample yields roughly 68,000 clones, 88% seen once. Sequenced: peripheral blood. This sequence was found in a human donor in a cohort sampled during active COVID-19. The V gene is TRBV18, the J gene TRBJ1-5; 7 positions match TRBD1. The CDR3 region is CASSQGQRNQPQHF. CDR3 bases: TGTGCCAGCTCACAGGGACAGCGCAATCAGCCCCAGCATTTT.